Below, 5 T cell receptor beta chains from the same sample are listed, as sequenced in a study of tumor-infiltrating lymphocytes in oesophageal squamous cell carcinoma. TCRdb reanalysed the PCR reads using MiXCR and keeps one entry per CDR3 protein. The sample shows approximately 9,700 distinct CDR3 sequences, around three fifths of them seen only once. Material: esophageal tumor tissue. Receptors originate from a female donor with esophageal squamous cell carcinoma.

This clonotype ranks as medium-sized. This chain uses TRBV19 with TRBJ1-2; D uncertain. Germline V gives CDR1 LNHDA, CDR2 SQIVND (reference sequence). The CDR3 totals 15 residues. The V end was cut by 6 bases, the J end by 3 bases, with 17 bases between. The CDR3 DNA sequence: TGTGCCAGTAGCCCCACTTCGGCGGGTCACTATGGCTACACCTTC. Its protein product is CASSPTSAGHYGYTF.

The chain is built from TRBV7-9 and TRBJ2-3, with no clear D. The length of the CDR3 is 13 residues. V was trimmed by 1 base and J by 4 bases, leaving 6 bases between them. Per germline, CDR1 SEHNR and CDR2 FQNEAQ (reference sequence). In DNA, the CDR3 is TGTGCCAGCAGCTTAGACGGATCAGATACGCAGTATTTT. This encodes CASSLDGSDTQYF.

The chain couples TRBV7-2 to TRBJ2-3; D may be TRBD1 or TRBD2 (5 bases each). This CDR3 region has 15 residues. Trimming removed 3 bases from V and 8 bases from J, with 18 bases in between. The germline V gene encodes CDR1 SGHTA and CDR2 FQGNSA. The chain's CDR3 is CASSLGEGIGFTQYF. CDR3 bases: TGTGCCAGCAGCTTGGGGGAAGGGATCGGGTTTACGCAGTATTTT.

Within the sample, this clonotype is large (0.1 to 1%). In DNA form, the CDR3 reads TGTGCCAGCAGCCCCCGCGGGGGAATGAATGAGCAGTACTTC. Amino acids: CASSPRGGMNEQYF. The rearrangement links TRBV7-2 to TRBJ2-7; the match to TRBD2 covers 7 bases. After removal of 5 bases from V and 7 bases from J, the junction contained 11 bases not matched to a gene. The CDR3 covers 14 residues. Germline CDR1 reads SGHTA; CDR2 reads FQGNSA. Together with reference TRBV7-2 and TRBJ2-7, the CDR3 gives the full variable domain: GAGVSQSPSNKVTEKGKDVELRCDPISGHTALYWYRQSLGQGLEFLIYFQGNSAPDKSGLPSDRFSAERTGGSVSTLTIQRTQQEDSAVYLCASSPRGGMNEQYFGPGTRLTVT.

A remark on this clonotype: This CDR3 is missing its conserved last phenylalanine or tryptophan, likely due to a read error. Because the CDR3's place on the DNA is in doubt, the DNA is left out and the CDR3 is given as listed by TCRdb. The J gene is TRBJ1-1, the V gene TRBV7-3. The length of the CDR3 is 18 amino acids, counting both ends. Germline CDR1 and CDR2: SGHTA and FQGTGA. This CDR3 is CASSPRTSGAPTSSTLGT.